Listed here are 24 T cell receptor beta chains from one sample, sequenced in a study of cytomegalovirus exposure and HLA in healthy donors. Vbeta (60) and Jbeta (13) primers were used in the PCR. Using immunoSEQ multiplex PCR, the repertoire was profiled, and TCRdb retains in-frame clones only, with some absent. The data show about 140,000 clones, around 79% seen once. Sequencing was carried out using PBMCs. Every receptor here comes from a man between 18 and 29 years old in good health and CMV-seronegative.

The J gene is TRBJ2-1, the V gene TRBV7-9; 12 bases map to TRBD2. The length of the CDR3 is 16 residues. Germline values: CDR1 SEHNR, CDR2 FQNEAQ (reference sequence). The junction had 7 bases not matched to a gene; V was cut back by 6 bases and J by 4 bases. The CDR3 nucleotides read TGTGCCAGCAGTCAACTAGCGGGGGGAGGTTACAATGAGCAGTTCTTC. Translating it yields CASSQLAGGGYNEQFF.

Here the CDR3 DNA reads TGTGCCAGCAGTGTGACAGGGGGCGAAGGTGAAGCTTTCTTT. It translates to CASSVTGGEGEAFF. The V gene is TRBV2, the J gene TRBJ1-1, with TRBD1 identical over 10 bases. The CDR3 covers 14 residues. The V segment lost 4 bases and the J segment 7 bases; nucleotides outside the gene matches: 6. Per germline, CDR1 SNHLY and CDR2 FYNNEI.

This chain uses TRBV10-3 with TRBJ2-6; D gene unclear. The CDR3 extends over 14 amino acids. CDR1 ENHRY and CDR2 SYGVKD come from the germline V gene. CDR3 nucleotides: TGTCGCCCCGCGGCCTCATCTGGGGCCAACGTCCTGACTTTC. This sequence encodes CRPAASSGANVLTF.

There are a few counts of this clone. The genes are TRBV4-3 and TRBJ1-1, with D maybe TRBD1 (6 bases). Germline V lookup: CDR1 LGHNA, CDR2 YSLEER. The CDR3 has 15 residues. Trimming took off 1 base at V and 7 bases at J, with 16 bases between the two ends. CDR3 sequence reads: CASSQGIGGRGEAFF. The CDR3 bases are TGCGCCAGCAGCCAAGGGATCGGGGGGCGCGGTGAAGCTTTCTTT.

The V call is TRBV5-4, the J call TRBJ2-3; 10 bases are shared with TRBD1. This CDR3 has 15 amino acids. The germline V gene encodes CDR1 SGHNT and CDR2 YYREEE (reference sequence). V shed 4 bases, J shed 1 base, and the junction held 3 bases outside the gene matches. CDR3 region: CASSETGGGTDTQYF. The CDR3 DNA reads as TGTGCCAGCAGCGAGACAGGGGGCGGCACAGATACGCAGTATTTT.

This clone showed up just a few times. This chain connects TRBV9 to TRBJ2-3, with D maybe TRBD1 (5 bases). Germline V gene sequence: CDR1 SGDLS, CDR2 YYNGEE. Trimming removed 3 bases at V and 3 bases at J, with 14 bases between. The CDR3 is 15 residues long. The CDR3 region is CASSANARVTDTQYF. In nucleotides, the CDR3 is TGTGCCAGCAGCGCGAACGCCAGGGTTACAGATACGCAGTATTTT. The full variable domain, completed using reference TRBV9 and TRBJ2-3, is DSGVTQTPKHLITATGQRVTLRCSPRSGDLSVYWYQQSLDQGLQFLIQYYNGEERAKGNILERFSAQQFPDLHSELNLSSLELGDSALYFCASSANARVTDTQYFGPGTRLTVL.

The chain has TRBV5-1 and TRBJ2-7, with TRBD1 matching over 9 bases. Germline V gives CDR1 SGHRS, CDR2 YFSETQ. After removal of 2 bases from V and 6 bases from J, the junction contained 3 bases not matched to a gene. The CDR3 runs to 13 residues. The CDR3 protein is CASSLGQGSEQYF. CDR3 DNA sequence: TGCGCCAGCAGCTTAGGACAGGGGAGCGAGCAGTACTTC.

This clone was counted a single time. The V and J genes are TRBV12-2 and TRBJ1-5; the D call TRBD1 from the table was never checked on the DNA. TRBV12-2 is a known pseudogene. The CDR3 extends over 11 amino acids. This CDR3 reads CASRGLEPQHF. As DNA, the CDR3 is TGTGCAAGTCGGGGGCTGGAGCCCCAGCATTTT.

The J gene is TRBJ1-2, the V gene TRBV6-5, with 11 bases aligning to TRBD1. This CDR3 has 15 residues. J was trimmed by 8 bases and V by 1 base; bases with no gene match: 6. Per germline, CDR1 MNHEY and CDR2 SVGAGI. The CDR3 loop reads CASSYYGQGARGYTF. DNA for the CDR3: TGTGCCAGCAGTTACTACGGACAGGGGGCGAGAGGCTACACCTTC.

The CDR3 sequence: CASSLQGTNTEAFF. The DNA for the CDR3 is TGTGCCAGTAGTTTACAGGGTACGAACACTGAAGCTTTCTTT. V and J are TRBV19 and TRBJ1-1; perhaps TRBD1 as D (6 bases). The CDR3 covers 14 residues. The germline V gene has CDR1 LNHDA and CDR2 SQIVND (reference sequence). The germline V and J ends were trimmed by 5 bases and 1 base, with 11 bases remaining between them.

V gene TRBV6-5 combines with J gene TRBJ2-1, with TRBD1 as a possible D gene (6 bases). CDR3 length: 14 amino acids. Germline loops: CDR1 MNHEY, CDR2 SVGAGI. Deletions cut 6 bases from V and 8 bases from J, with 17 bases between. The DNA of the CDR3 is TGTGCCAGCAGACAGCGATCAGGGGCCTATGAGCAGTTCTTC. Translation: CASRQRSGAYEQFF.

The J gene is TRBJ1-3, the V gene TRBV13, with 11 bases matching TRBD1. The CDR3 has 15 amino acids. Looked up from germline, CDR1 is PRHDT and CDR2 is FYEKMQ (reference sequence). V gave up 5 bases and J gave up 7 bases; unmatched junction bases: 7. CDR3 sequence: CASSSWGQGDNTIYF. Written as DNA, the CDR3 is TGTGCCAGCAGCAGTTGGGGACAGGGGGACAACACCATATATTTT.

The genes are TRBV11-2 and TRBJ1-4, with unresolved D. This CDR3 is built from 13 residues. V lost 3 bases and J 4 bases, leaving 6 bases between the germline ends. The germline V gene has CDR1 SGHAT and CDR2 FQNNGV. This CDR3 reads CASSFSGNEKLFF. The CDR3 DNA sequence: TGTGCCAGCAGCTTTTCCGGTAATGAAAAACTGTTTTTT.

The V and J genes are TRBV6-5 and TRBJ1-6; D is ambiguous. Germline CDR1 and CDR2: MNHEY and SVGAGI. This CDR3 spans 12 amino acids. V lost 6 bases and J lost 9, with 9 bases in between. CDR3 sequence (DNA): TGTGCCAGCAGAACGATCAGTTCACCCCTCCACTTT. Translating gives CASRTISSPLHF.

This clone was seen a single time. The CDR3 here is CASSTLPGLLYEQYF. CDR3 bases: TGCGCCAGCAGCACACTACCGGGACTGCTGTACGAGCAGTACTTC. The chain recombines TRBV5-1 with TRBJ2-7, with D possibly matching TRBD2 (6 bases). CDR3 length: 15 amino acids. The germline gives CDR1 SGHRS, CDR2 YFSETQ. V lost 4 bases and J 4 bases, leaving 18 bases between the germline ends. The complete variable domain, with remaining parts taken from reference TRBV5-1 and TRBJ2-7, reads KAGVTQTPRYLIKTRGQQVTLSCSPISGHRSVSWYQQTPGQGLQFLFEYFSETQRNKGNFPGRFSGRQFSNSRSEMNVSTLELGDSALYLCASSTLPGLLYEQYFGPGTRLTVT.

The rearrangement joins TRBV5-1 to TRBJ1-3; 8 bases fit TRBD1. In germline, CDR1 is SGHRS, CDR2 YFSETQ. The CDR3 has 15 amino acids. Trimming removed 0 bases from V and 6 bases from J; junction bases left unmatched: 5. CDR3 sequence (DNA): TGCGCCAGCAGCTTGGGACAGGGGAACGAAAACACCATATATTTT. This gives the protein CASSLGQGNENTIYF. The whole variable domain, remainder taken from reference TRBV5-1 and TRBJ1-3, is KAGVTQTPRYLIKTRGQQVTLSCSPISGHRSVSWYQQTPGQGLQFLFEYFSETQRNKGNFPGRFSGRQFSNSRSEMNVSTLELGDSALYLCASSLGQGNENTIYFGEGSWLTVV.

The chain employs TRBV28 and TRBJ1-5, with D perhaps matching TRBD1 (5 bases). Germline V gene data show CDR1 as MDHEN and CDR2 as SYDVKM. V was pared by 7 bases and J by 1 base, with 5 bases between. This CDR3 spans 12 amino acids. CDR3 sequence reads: CASKGSNQPQHF. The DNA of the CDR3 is TGTGCCAGCAAGGGGAGCAATCAGCCCCAGCATTTT.

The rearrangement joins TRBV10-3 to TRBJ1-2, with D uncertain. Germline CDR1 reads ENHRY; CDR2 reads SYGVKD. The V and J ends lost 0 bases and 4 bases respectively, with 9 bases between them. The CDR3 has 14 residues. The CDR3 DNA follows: TGTGCCATCAGTGAGTCGGGAGGAGGCTATGGCTACACCTTC. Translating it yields CAISESGGGYGYTF.

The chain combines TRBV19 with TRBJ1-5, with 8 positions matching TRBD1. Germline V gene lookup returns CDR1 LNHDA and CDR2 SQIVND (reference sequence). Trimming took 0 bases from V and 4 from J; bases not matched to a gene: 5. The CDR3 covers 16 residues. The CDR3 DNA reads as TGTGCCAGTAGTATAGAGACAGGGGTAGTAAATCAGCCCCAGCATTTT. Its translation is CASSIETGVVNQPQHF.

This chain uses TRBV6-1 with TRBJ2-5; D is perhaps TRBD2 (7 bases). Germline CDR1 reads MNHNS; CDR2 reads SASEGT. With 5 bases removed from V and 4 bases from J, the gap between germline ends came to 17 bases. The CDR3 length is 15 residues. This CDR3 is CASSPLEGGGETQYF. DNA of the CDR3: TGTGCCAGCAGTCCTCTAGAAGGGGGGGGAGAGACCCAGTACTTC.

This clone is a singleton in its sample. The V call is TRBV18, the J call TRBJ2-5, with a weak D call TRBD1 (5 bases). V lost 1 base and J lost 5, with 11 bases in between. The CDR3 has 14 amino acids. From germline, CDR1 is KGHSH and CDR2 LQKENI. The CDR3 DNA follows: TGTGCCAGCTCACCACTTCCAGGGCAGGAGACCCAGTACTTC. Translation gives CASSPLPGQETQYF.

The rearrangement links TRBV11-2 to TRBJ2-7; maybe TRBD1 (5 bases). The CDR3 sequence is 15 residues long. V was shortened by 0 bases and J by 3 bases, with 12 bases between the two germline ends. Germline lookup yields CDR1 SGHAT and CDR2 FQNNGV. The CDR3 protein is CASSLEGQGYYEQYF. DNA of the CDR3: TGTGCCAGCAGCTTAGAGGGTCAGGGATACTACGAGCAGTACTTC.

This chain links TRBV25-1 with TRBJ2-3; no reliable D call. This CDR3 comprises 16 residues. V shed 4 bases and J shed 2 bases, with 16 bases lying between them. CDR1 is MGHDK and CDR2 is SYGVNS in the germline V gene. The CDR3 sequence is CASSGWVLSSTDTQYF. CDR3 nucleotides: TGTGCCAGCAGTGGTTGGGTCCTTAGCTCCACAGATACGCAGTATTTT.

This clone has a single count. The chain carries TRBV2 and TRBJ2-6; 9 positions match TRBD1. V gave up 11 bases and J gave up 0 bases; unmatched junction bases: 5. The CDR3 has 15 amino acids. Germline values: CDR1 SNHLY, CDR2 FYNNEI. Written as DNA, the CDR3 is TGTGCCGGTGGACAGGGGAGCTCTGGGGCCAACGTCCTGACTTTC. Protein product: CAGGQGSSGANVLTF.